The clone carrying this TCR beta chain was picked up many times. What it binds is unknown. TCRdb itself ran the RT-PCR reads through MiXCR, one entry per CDR3 protein. The data hold over 400,000 distinct CDR3 sequences, with over 10% observed a single time. The data were taken from a study of response to subunit inactivated influenza vaccine. Germline CDR1 reads KGHDR; CDR2 reads SFDVKD. The CDR3 covers 16 residues. Between the trimmed V and J ends, which lost 0 bases and 3 bases, there was a span of 12 bases. Regarding the study as a whole: Authors suggested each seasonal influenza vaccination recruits few new T cells.

This chain joins TRBV24-1 and TRBJ2-3, with D perhaps matching TRBD1 (6 bases). Here the sequenced sample was PBMCs from blood, taken more than 35 days after vaccination. The TCR was taken from a man aged 45-65 years who received an inactivated influenza vaccine. In DNA, the CDR3 is TGTGCCACCAGTGATTTGCAGGCAGGGGCAACAGATACGCAGTATTTT. Translating gives CATSDLQAGATDTQYF.